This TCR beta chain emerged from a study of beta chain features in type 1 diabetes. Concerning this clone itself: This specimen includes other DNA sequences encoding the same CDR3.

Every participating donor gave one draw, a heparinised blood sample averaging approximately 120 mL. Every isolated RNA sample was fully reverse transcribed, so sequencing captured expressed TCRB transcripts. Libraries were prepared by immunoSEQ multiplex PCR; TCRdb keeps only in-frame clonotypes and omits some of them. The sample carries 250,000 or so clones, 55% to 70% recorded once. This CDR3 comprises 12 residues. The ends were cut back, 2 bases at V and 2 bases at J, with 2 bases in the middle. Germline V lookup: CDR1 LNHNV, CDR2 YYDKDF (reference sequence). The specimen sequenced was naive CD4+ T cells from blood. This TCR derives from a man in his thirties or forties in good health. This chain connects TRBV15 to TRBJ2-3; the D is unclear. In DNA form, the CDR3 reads TGTGCCACCAGCAGATCCACAGATACGCAGTATTTT. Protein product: CATSRSTDTQYF.